This T cell receptor beta chain came from a study of a mutant IDH1 vaccine in newly diagnosed glioma. Study summary: Sex distribution of treated patients was about 62% male and about 40% female; mean age was about 40 years. Patients previously underwent radiotherapy, temozolomide, or both, and most underwent both. Overall study results and limits: In approximately 92% of patients, immune responses induced by the vaccine occurred. Changes to the top peripheral T cell clonotypes appeared unrelated to pseudoprogression.

The repertoire was sequenced with immunoSEQ multiplex PCR; TCRdb's copy has only in-frame clones and lacks some. The sample contains 40,000 or so clones, around 78% of which appear only once. As for time point: baseline, week 1 (first vaccination visit). Treatment defined: pre-vaccination baseline after standard-of-care therapy. By sample fraction, this clone is medium-sized (0.01 to 0.1%). The antigen is undetermined. This receptor was taken from a man aged 35 to 55 with glioma. Some clones in this sample may be carry-over from other donors' samples. The input for sequencing was PBMCs, taken from a glioma patient treated with radiotherapy, temozolomide or both.

In DNA form, the CDR3 reads TGTGCCAGCAGCTTAGGAAGGGGAGATGGCGAGCAGTACTTC. This gives the protein CASSLGRGDGEQYF. This chain links TRBV7-9 with TRBJ2-7; tentatively, D is TRBD1 or TRBD2 (5 bases each). Germline-derived CDR1 and CDR2 are SEHNR and FQNEAQ (reference sequence). V gave up 1 base and J gave up 6 bases, with 13 bases separating them. This CDR3 is built from 14 residues.